Presented here are 9 T cell receptor beta chains from one specimen sequenced in a study of T cell responses to AZD1222 COVID-19 vaccine. This table comes from immunoSEQ multiplex PCR, and its TCRdb copy is limited to in-frame clones, with some not included. This sample has approximately 75,000 clones, with around 86% found just once. The sample was peripheral blood, taken 28 days after the second AZD1222 dose. All receptors derive from an adult who received the AZD1222 COVID-19 vaccine.

The chain combines TRBV5-1 with TRBJ2-7; TRBD2 matches at 7 bases. V was clipped by 4 bases and J by 6 bases; unmatched bases: 13. This CDR3 is built from 15 residues. The germline V gene has CDR1 SGHRS and CDR2 YFSETQ. Here the CDR3 DNA reads TGCGCCAGCAGCCCCCCGCGGGCGGGGGAGGCCGAGCAGTACTTC. Translation: CASSPPRAGEAEQYF.

The chain carries TRBV3-1 (or the pseudogene TRBV3-2) and TRBJ1-6; possibly TRBD1 for D (5 bases). Germline-derived CDR1 and CDR2 are LGHDT and YNNKEL (reference sequence). Trimming took off 3 bases at V and 6 bases at J, with 12 bases between the two ends. The CDR3 runs 15 residues. CDR3 loop: CASSHQGPLNSPLHF. In DNA form, the CDR3 reads TGTGCCAGCAGCCACCAGGGACCGCTTAATTCACCCCTCCACTTT.

V and J are TRBV16 and TRBJ2-7; possibly TRBD1 for D (5 bases). Germline CDR1 and CDR2: KGHSY and FQNENV. Trimming pared 2 bases from V and 6 bases from J, leaving 17 bases between. CDR3 size: 15 residues. The CDR3 DNA reads TGTGCCAGCAGCCAAATTCCAGAGGCAGGGTTCGAGCAGTACTTC. Translating it yields CASSQIPEAGFEQYF.

This clone was seen only once. CDR3 sequence (DNA): TGTGCCACTGGGGACAGCCCCAAGGCCGGCTACACCTTC. Translated: CATGDSPKAGYTF. The chain employs TRBV27 and TRBJ1-2; 7 nucleotides agree with TRBD1. Germline CDR1 is MNHEY and CDR2 is SMNVEV (reference sequence). V lost 10 bases and J lost 8; bases outside the gene matches: 13. The CDR3 contains 13 residues.

The chain combines TRBV6-5 with TRBJ2-1; TRBD2 agrees at 10 bases. The V gene's germline CDR1 is MNHEY and CDR2 SVGAGI. This CDR3 comprises 15 residues. V dropped 9 bases and J dropped 5; count of bases not matched to a gene: 10. CDR3 in amino acids: CARGLSGGANNEQFF. CDR3 bases: TGTGCCAGGGGATTGAGCGGGGGGGCCAACAATGAGCAGTTCTTC.

The chain employs TRBV2 and TRBJ1-1; no reliable D call. V dropped 6 bases and J dropped 6 bases, with 14 bases sitting between them. The germline V gene has CDR1 SNHLY and CDR2 FYNNEI. The CDR3 consists of 13 residues. The CDR3 protein is CASRTTRIAEAFF. The CDR3 coding sequence is TGTGCCAGCAGGACAACAAGAATCGCTGAAGCTTTCTTT. The full variable domain, rest sourced from reference TRBV2 and TRBJ1-1, is EPEVTQTPSHQVTQMGQEVILRCVPISNHLYFYWYRQILGQKVEFLVSFYNNEISEKSEIFDDQFSVERPDGSNFTLKIRSTKLEDSAMYFCASRTTRIAEAFFGQGTRLTVV.

This chain uses TRBV11-2 with TRBJ1-1; the D is unclear. Germline CDR1 SGHAT, CDR2 FQNNGV. This CDR3 is 12 amino acids long. V lost 0 bases and J 3 bases, leaving 2 bases between the germline ends. The DNA for the CDR3 is TGTGCCAGCAGCTTAGAATACACTGAAGCTTTCTTT. Translated, it gives CASSLEYTEAFF.

V gene TRBV7-2 combines with J gene TRBJ2-7, with 9 bases lining up with TRBD2. CDR3 length: 15 amino acids. V was pared by 4 bases and J by 3 bases, with 7 bases of the junction left unmatched. Germline V gives CDR1 SGHTA, CDR2 FQGNSA. CDR3 sequence: CASSYSAGGYYEQYF. CDR3 coding DNA: TGTGCCAGCAGCTACTCAGCGGGGGGATACTACGAGCAGTACTTC.

This chain uses TRBV11-3 with TRBJ1-1; D ambiguous. There are 13 residues in the CDR3. Trimming stripped 5 bases from V and 5 bases from J, with 12 bases between. CDR1 and CDR2 (germline): SGHNT, YENEEA. The CDR3 loop is CASSLTPGTEAFF. The DNA for the CDR3 is TGTGCCAGCAGCCTTACCCCGGGAACTGAAGCTTTCTTT.